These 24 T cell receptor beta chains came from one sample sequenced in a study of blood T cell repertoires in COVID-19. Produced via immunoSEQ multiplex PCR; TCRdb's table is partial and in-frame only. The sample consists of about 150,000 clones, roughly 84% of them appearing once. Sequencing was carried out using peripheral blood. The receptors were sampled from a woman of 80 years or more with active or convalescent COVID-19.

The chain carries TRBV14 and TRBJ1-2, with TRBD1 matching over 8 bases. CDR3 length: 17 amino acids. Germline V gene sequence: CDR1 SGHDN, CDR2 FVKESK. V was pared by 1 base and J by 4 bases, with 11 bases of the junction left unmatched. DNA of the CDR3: TGTGCCAGCAGCCAAGCTCCCTTCGGGACAGGAGTCTATGGCTACACCTTC. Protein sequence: CASSQAPFGTGVYGYTF.

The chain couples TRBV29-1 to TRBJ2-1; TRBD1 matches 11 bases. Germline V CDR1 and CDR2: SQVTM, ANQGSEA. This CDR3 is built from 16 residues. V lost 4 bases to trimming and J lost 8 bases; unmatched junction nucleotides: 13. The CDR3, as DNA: TGCAGCGTTGCGGGATGGGGGACAGGGGGAGGAGATGAGCAGTTCTTC. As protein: CSVAGWGTGGGDEQFF.

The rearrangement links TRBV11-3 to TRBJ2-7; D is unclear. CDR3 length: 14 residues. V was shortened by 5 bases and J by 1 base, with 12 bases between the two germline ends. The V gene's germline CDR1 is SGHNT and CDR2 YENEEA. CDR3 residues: CASSVGASSYEQYF. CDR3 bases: TGTGCCAGCAGCGTAGGTGCTAGTTCCTACGAGCAGTACTTC.

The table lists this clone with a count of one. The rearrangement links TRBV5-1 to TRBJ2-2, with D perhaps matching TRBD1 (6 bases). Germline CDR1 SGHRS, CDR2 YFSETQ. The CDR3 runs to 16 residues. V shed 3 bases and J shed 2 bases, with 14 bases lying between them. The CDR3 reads CASSWEGDTNTGELFF. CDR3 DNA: TGCGCCAGCAGCTGGGAAGGGGACACCAACACCGGGGAGCTGTTTTTT. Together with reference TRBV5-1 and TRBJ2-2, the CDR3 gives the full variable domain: KAGVTQTPRYLIKTRGQQVTLSCSPISGHRSVSWYQQTPGQGLQFLFEYFSETQRNKGNFPGRFSGRQFSNSRSEMNVSTLELGDSALYLCASSWEGDTNTGELFFGEGSRLTVL.

The CDR3, as DNA: TGTGCCAGCAGCTCGCCTGAGCGGGCCGCCTACAATGAGCAGTTCTTC. This translates into CASSSPERAAYNEQFF. This chain joins TRBV3-1 (or the pseudogene TRBV3-2) and TRBJ2-1, with a possible D match to TRBD2 (6 bases). V shed 5 bases and J shed 2 bases, with 16 bases lying between them. CDR1 and CDR2 from the germline V gene are LGHDT and YNNKEL (reference sequence). This CDR3 region has 16 residues.

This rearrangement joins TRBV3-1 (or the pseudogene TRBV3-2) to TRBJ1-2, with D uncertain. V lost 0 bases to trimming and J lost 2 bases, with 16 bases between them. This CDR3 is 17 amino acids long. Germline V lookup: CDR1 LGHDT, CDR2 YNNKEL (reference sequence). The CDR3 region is CASSQEVGPDTNYGYTF. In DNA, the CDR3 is TGTGCCAGCAGCCAAGAGGTTGGGCCCGACACCAACTATGGCTACACCTTC.

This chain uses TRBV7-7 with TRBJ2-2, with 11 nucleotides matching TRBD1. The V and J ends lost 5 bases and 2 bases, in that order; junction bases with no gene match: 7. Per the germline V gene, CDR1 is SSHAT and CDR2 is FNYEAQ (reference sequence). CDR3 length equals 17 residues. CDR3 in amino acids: CASSRLRTGGNTGELFF. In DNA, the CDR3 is TGTGCCAGCAGCCGCCTCAGGACAGGGGGCAACACCGGGGAGCTGTTTTTT.

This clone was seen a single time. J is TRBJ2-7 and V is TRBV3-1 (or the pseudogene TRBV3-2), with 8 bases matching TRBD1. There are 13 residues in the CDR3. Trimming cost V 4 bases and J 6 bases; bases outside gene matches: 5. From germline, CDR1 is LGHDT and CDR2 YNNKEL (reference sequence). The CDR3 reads CASSLGQGSEQYF. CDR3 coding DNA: TGTGCCAGCAGCCTAGGACAGGGCAGCGAGCAGTACTTC.

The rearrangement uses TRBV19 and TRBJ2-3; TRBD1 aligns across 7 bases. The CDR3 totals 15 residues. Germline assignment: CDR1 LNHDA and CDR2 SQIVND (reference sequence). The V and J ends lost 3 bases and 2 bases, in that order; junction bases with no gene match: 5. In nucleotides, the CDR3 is TGTGCCAGTAGTATCGAACAGGGGCCCACAGATACGCAGTATTTT. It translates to CASSIEQGPTDTQYF.

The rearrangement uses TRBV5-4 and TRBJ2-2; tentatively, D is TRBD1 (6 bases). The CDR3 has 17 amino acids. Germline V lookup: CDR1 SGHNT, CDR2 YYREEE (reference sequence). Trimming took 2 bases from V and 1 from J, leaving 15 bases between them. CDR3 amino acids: CASSFMAGAENTGELFF. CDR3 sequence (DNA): TGTGCCAGCAGCTTTATGGCAGGGGCCGAGAACACCGGGGAGCTGTTTTTT.

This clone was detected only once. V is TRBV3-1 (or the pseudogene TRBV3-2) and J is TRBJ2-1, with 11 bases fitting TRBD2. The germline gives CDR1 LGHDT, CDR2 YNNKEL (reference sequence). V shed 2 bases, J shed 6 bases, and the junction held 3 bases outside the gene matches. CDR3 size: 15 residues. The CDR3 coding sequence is TGTGCCAGCAGCCAAACACTAGCGGGAGCCAATGAGCAGTTCTTC. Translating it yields CASSQTLAGANEQFF.

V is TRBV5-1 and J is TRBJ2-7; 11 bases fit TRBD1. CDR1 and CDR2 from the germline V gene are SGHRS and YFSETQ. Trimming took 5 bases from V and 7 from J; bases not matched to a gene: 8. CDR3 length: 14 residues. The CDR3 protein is CASRGQGESQEQYF. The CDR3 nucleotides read TGCGCCAGCAGGGGACAGGGGGAATCGCAGGAGCAGTACTTC.

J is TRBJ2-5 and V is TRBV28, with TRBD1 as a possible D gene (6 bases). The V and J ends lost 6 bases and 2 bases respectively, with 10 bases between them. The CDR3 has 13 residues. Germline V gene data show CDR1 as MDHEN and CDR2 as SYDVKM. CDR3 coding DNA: TGTGCCAGCAGAAGGGGGATTCAAGAGACCCAGTACTTC. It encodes CASRRGIQETQYF.

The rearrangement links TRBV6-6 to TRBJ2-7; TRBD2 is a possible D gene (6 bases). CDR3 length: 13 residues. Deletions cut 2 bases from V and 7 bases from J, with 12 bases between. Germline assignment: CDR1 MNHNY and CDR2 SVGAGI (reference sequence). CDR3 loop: CASSYPEGWEQYF. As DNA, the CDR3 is TGTGCCAGCAGTTACCCGGAGGGCTGGGAGCAGTACTTC.

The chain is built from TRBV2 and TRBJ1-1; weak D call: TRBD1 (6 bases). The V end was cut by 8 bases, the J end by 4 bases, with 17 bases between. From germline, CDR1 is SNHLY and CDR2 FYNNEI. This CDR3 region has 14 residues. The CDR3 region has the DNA TGTGCCAGCCGGGACCACAGGGTGGGCACTGAAGCTTTCTTT. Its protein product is CASRDHRVGTEAFF.

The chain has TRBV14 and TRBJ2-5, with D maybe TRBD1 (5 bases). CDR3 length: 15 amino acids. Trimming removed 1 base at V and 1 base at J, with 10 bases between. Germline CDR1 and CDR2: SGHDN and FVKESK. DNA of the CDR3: TGTGCCAGCAGCCAAGTGGGGCAGTCCCAAGAGACCCAGTACTTC. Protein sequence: CASSQVGQSQETQYF.

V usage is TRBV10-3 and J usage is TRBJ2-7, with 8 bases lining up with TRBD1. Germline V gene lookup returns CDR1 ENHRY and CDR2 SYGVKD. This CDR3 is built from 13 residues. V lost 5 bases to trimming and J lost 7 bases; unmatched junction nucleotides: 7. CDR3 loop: CAISPDRAEEQYF. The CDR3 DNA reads TGTGCCATCAGTCCGGACAGGGCAGAAGAGCAGTACTTC.

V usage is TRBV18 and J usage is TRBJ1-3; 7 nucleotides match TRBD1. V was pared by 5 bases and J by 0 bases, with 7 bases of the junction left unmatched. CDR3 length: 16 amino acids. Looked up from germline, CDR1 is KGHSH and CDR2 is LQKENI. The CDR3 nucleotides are TGTGCCAGCTCAGGTACACAGGGGACCTCTGGAAACACCATATATTTT. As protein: CASSGTQGTSGNTIYF.

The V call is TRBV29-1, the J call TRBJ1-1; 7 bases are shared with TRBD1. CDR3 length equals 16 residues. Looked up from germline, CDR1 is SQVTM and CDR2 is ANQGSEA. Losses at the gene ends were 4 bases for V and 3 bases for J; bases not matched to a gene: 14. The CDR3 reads CSVGDSRNPTYTEAFF. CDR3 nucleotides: TGCAGCGTTGGGGACAGCCGAAATCCGACGTACACTGAAGCTTTCTTT.

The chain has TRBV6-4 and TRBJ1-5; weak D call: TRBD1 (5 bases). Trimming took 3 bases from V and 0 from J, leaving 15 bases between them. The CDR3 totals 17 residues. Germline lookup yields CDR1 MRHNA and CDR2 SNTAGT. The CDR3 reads CASSEPTGPYSNQPQHF. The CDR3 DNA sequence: TGTGCCAGCAGTGAACCTACAGGTCCATATAGCAATCAGCCCCAGCATTTT.

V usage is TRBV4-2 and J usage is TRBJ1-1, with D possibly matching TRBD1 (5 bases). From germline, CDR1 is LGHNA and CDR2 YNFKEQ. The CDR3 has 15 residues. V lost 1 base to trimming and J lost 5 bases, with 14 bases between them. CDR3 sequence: CASSQVFGGLTEAFF. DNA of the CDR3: TGTGCCAGCAGCCAAGTTTTCGGGGGGTTAACTGAAGCTTTCTTT.

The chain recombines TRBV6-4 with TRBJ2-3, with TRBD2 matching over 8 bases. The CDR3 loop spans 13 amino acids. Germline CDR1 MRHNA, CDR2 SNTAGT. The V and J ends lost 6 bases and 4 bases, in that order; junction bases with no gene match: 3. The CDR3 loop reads CASSGRAADTQYF. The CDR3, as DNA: TGTGCCAGCAGCGGGAGGGCAGCAGATACGCAGTATTTT.

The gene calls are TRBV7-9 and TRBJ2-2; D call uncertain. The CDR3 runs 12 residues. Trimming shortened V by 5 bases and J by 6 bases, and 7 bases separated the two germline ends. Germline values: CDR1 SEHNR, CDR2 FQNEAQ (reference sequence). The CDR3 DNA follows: TGTGCCAGCAGCATCTTCCCCGGGGAGCTGTTTTTT. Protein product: CASSIFPGELFF.

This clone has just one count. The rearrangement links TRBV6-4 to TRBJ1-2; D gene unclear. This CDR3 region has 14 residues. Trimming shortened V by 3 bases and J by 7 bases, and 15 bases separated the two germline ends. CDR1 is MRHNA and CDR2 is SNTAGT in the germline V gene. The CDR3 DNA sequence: TGTGCCAGCAGTGAGGAGTTGGGTAACGGTGGCTACACCTTC. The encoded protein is CASSEELGNGGYTF.